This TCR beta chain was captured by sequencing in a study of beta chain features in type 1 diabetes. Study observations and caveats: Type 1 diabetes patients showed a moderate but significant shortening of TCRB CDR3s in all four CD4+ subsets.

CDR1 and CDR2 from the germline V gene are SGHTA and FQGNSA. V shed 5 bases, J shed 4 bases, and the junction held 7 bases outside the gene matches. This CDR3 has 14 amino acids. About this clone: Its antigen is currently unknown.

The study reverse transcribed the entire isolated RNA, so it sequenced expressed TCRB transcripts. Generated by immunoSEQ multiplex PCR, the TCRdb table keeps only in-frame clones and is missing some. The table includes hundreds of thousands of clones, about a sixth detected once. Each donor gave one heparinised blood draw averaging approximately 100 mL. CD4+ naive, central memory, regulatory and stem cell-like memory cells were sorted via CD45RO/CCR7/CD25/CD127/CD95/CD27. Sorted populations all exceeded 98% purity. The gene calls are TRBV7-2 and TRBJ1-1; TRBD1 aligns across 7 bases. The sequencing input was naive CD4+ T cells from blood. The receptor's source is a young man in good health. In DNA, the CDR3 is TGTGCCAGCAGCCCAAGGACAGGATCCACTGAAGCTTTCTTT. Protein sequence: CASSPRTGSTEAFF.